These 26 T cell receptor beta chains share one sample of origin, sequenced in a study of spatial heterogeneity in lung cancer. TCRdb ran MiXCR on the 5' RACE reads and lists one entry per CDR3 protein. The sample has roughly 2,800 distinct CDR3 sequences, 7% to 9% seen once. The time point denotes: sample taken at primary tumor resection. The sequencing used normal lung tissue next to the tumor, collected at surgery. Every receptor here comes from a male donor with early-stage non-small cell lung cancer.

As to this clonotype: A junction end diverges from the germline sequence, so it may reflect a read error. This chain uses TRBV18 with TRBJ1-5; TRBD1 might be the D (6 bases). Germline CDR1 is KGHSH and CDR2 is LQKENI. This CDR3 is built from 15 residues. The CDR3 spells CATSIGGATNQPQHF. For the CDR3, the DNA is TGTGCCACCTCAATTGGGGGGGCAACCAATCAGCCCCAGCATTTT. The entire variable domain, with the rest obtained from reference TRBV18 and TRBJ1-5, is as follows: NAGVMQNPRHLVRRRGQEARLRCSPMKGHSHVYWYRQLPEEGLKFMVYLQKENIIDESGMPKERFSAEFPKEGPSILRIQQVVRGDSAAYFCATSIGGATNQPQHFGDGTRLSIL.

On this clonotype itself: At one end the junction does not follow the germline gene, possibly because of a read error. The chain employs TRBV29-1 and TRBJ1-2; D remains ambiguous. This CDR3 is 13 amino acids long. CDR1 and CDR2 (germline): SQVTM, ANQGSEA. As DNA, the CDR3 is TGCAGCGTGGCCACCGGTAGTAACTTTGGCTACACCTTC. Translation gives CSVATGSNFGYTF.

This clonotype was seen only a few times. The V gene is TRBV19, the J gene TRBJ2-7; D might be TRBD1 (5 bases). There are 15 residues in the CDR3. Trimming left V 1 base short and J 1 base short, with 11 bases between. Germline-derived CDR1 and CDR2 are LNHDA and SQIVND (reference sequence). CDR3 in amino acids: CASSIAAGQSYEQYF. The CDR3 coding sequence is TGTGCCAGTAGTATAGCGGCAGGGCAATCCTACGAGCAGTACTTC.

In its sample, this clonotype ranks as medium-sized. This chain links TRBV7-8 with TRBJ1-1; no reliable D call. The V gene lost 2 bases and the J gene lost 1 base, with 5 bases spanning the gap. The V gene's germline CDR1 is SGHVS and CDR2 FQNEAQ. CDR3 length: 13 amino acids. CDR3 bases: TGTGCCAGCAGCTTAAACAAGAACACTGAAGCTTTCTTT. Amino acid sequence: CASSLNKNTEAFF.

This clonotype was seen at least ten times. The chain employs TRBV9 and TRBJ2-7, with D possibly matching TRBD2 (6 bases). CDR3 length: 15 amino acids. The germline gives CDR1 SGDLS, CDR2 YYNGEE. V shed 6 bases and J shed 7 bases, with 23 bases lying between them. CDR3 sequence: CASNPDGSSDGEQYF. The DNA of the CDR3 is TGTGCCAGCAATCCCGACGGGAGCTCCGATGGGGAGCAGTACTTC.

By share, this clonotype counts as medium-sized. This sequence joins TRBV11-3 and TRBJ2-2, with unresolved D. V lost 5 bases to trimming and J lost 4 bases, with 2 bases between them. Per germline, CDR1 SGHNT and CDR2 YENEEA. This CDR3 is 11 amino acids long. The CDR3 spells CASSRTGELFF. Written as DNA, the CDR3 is TGTGCCAGCAGCCGCACCGGGGAGCTGTTTTTT. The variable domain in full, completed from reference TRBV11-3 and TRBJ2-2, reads EAGVVQSPRYKIIEKKQPVAFWCNPISGHNTLYWYLQNLGQGPELLIRYENEEAVDDSQLPKDRFSAERLKGVDSTLKIQPAELGDSAVYLCASSRTGELFFGEGSRLTVL.

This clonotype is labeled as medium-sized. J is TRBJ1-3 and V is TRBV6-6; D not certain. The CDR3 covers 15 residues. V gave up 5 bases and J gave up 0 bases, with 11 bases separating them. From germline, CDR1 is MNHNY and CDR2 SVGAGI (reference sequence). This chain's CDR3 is CASSPTSGSGNTIYF. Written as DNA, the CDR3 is TGTGCCAGCAGTCCAACTTCGGGCTCTGGAAACACCATATATTTT.

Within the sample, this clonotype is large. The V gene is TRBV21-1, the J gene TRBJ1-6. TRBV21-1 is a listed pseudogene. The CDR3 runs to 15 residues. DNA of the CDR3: TGTGCCAATAACGGCGACAGCTCCTATAATTCACCCCTCCACTTT. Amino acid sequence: CANNGDSSYNSPLHF.

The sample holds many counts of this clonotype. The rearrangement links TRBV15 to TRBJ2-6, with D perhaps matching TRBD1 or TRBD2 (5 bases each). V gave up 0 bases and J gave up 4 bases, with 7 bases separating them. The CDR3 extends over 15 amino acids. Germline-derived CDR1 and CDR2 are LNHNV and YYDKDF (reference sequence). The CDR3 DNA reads TGTGCCACCAGCAGAGAGGGGACCGGGGCCAACGTCCTGACTTTC. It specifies CATSREGTGANVLTF.

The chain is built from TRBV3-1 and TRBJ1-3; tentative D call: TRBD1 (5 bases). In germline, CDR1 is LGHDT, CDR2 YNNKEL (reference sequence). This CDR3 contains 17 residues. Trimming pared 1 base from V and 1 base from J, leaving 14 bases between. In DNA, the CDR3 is TGTGCCAGCAGCCAAGGTCCGGGGGTATGGTCTGGAAACACCATATATTTT. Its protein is CASSQGPGVWSGNTIYF.

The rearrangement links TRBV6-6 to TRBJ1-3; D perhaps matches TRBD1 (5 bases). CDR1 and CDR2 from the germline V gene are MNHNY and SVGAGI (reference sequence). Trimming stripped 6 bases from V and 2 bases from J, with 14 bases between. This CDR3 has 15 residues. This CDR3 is CASRPGVGAGNTIYF. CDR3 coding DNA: TGTGCCAGCAGACCCGGGGTGGGGGCTGGAAACACCATATATTTT.

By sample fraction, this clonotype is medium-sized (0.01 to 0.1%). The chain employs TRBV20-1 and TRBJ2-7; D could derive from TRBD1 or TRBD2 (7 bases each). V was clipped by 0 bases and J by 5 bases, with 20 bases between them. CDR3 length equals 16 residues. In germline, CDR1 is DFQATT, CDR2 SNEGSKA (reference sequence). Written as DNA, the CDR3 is TGCAGTGCTAGAGATCGAGGGGAGGGGGCGCGGAACGAGCAGTACTTC. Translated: CSARDRGEGARNEQYF.

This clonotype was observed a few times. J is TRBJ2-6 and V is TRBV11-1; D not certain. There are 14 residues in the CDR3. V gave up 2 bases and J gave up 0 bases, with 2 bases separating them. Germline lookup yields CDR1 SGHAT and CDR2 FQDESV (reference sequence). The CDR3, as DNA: TGTGCCAGCAGCTTATACTCTGGGGCCAACGTCCTGACTTTC. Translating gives CASSLYSGANVLTF.

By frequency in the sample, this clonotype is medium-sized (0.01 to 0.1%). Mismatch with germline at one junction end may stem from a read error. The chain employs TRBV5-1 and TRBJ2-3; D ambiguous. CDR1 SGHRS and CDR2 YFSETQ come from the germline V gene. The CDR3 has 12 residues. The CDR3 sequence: CASSLAGSGPDF. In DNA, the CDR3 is TGCGCCAGCAGCTTGGCTGGGTCAGGCCCTGATTTT.

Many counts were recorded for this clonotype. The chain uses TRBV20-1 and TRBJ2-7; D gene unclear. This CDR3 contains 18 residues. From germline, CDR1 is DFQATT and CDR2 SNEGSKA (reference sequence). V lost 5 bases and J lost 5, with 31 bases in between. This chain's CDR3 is CSAPLGLSGAVGFNEQYF. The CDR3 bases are TGCAGTGCTCCACTTGGGTTATCTGGCGCCGTCGGGTTCAACGAGCAGTACTTC.

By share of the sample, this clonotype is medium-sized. CDR3 sequence: CSGKGGPEAFF. The CDR3 nucleotides are TGCAGCGGAAAGGGTGGGCCTGAAGCTTTCTTT. The chain combines TRBV29-1 with TRBJ1-1; D not certain. V shed 7 bases and J shed 6 bases, with 12 bases lying between them. Germline loops: CDR1 SQVTM, CDR2 ANQGSEA. This CDR3 is built from 11 residues.

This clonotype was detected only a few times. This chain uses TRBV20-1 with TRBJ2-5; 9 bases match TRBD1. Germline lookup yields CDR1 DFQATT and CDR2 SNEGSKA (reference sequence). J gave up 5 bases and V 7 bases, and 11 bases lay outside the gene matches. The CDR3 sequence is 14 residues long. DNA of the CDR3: TGCAGTGTTCCTAACACAGGGGGCTCGGAGACCCAGTACTTC. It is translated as CSVPNTGGSETQYF.

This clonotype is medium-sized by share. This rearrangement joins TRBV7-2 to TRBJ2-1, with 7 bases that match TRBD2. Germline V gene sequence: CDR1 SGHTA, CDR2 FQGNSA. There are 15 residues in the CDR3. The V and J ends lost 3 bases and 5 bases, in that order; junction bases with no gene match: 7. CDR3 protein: CASSFTRGFHNEQFF. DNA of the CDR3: TGTGCCAGCAGCTTTACGCGGGGGTTTCACAATGAGCAGTTCTTC.

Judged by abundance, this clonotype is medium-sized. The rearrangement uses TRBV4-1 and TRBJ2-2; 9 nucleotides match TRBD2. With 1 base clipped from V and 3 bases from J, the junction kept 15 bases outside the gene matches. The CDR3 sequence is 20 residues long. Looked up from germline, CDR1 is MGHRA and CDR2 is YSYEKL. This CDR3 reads CASSQAYPLVSGGYTGELFF. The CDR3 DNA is TGCGCCAGCAGCCAAGCTTATCCCCTTGTCAGCGGGGGGTACACCGGGGAGCTGTTTTTT.

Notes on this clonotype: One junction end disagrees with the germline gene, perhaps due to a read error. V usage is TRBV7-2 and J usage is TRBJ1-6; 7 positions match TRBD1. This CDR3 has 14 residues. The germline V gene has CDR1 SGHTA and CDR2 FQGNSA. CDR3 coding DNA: TGTGTCAGCAGGCTGACAGGGTATAATTCACCCCTCCGCTTT. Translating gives CVSRLTGYNSPLRF.

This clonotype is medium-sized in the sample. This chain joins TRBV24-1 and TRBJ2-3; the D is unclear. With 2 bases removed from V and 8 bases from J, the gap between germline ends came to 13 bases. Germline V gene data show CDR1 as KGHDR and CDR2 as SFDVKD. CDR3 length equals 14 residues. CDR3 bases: TGTGCCACCAGTGATTCAATAGGGTTTGGTACGCAGTATTTT. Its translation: CATSDSIGFGTQYF.

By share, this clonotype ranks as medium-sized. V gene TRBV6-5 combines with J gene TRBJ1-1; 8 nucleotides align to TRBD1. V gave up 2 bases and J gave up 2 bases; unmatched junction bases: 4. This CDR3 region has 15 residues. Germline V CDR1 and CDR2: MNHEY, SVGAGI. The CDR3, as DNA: TGTGCCAGCAGTTACATCGCAGGGGGCAACACTGAAGCTTTCTTT. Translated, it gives CASSYIAGGNTEAFF.

The CDR3 bases are TGTGCCAGCAGTGTGGCCCAGTCCTACGAGCAGTACTTC. Translation gives CASSVAQSYEQYF. The chain carries TRBV2 and TRBJ2-7; D call uncertain. Trimming took 4 bases from V and 1 from J, leaving 8 bases between them. The length of the CDR3 is 13 residues. Per germline, CDR1 SNHLY and CDR2 FYNNEI. The whole variable domain, filled in from reference TRBV2 and TRBJ2-7, reads EPEVTQTPSHQVTQMGQEVILRCVPISNHLYFYWYRQILGQKVEFLVSFYNNEISEKSEIFDDQFSVERPDGSNFTLKIRSTKLEDSAMYFCASSVAQSYEQYFGPGTRLTVT.

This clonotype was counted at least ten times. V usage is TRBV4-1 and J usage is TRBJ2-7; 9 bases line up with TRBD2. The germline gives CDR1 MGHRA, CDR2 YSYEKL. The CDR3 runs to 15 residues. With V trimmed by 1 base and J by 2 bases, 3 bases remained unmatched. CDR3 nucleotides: TGCGCCAGCAGCCAAGTGGCTAGCGGGACCTACGAGCAGTACTTC. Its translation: CASSQVASGTYEQYF.

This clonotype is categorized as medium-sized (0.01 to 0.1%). This CDR3 is CASSQDISGAPYEQYF. The CDR3 bases are TGCGCCAGCAGCCAAGACATTAGCGGGGCACCTTACGAGCAGTACTTC. The chain links TRBV4-3 to TRBJ2-7, with TRBD2 identical over 8 bases. Trimming cost V 0 bases and J 4 bases; bases outside gene matches: 8. The CDR3 length is 16 residues. CDR1 is LGHNA, CDR2 YSLEER, per germline.

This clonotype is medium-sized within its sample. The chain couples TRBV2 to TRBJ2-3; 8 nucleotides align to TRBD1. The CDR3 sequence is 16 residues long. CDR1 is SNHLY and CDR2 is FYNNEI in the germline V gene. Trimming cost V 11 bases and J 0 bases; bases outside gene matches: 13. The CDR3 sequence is CAASSEGQGSTDTQYF. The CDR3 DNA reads TGTGCCGCCAGCTCAGAAGGACAGGGAAGCACAGATACGCAGTATTTT.